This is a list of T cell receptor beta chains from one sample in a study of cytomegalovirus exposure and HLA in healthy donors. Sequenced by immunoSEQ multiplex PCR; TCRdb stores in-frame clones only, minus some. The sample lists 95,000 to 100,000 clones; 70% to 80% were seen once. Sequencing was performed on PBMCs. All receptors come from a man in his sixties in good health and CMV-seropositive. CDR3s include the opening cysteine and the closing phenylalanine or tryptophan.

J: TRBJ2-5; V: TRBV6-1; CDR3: CASSSAGDRRKTQYF
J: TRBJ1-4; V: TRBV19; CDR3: CASSMGGRSAEKLFF
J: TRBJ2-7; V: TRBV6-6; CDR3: CASSYVTSGYEQYF
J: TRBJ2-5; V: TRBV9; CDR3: CASSLFRGAKETQYF
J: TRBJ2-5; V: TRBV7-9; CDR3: CASSRGLAAGETQYF
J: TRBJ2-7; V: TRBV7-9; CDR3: CASSDRTAQYF
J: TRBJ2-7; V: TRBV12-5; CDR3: CASGGGQPGSYEQYF
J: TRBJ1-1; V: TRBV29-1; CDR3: CSVVRAGAEAFF
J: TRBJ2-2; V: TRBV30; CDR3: CAWSVSMLAGGMTGELFF
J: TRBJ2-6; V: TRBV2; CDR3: CASNRGLGANVLTF
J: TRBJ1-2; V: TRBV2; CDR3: CASSSQGIPYGYTF
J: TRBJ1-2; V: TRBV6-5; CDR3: CASRFPGQGSGYTF
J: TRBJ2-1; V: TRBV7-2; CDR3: CASSSRTGALYNEQFF
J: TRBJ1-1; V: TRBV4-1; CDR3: CASSQDGTAIEAFF
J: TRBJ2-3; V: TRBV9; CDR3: CASSVKTITPGQSTDTQYF
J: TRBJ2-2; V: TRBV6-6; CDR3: CASSYAAGGDTGELFF
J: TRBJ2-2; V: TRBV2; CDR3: CASTLLRTSIGELFF
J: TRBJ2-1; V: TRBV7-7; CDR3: CASSLGPGQANEQFF
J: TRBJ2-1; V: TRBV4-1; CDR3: CASSQEGALVGEQFF
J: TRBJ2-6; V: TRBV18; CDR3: CASSPRPGQGSGGANVLTF
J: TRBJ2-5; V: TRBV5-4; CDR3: CASSFRTGSGETQYF
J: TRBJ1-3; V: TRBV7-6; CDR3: CASSLRQTGNTIYF
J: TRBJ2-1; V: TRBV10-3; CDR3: CATAEGLDEQFF
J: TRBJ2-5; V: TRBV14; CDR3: CASSQGMDIGQETQYF
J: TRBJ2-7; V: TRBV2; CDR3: CASSGLSSYEQYF
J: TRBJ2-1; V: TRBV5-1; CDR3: CASSRSGEPYDEQFF
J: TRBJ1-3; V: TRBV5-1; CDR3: CASSPDRASGNTIYF